The 20 T cell receptor beta chains reported below all come from one sample, sequenced in a study of tumor-infiltrating lymphocytes in primary liver carcinoma. Blood RNA originated from unsorted whole blood, with germline DNA additionally extracted. From around 500 ng total RNA, TCR beta cDNA was generated with a primer in the constant region. Amplification in three nested multiplex PCR rounds with slightly modified ARM-PCR gave rise to TCR beta libraries. A C-beta reverse primer and TRBV1-TRBV30 forward primers served in each of the first two PCR rounds, at ten to eleven cycles apiece. TCRdb passed the multiplex PCR reads through MiXCR, listing each CDR3 protein once. Among about 180,000 distinct CDR3 sequences listed, around 60% were seen once. The sequenced sample was peripheral blood. The receptor source for this set is a man aged 35-49 years with primary liver carcinoma and hepatitis B virus infection.

A remark on this clonotype: Relative to the germline gene, one junction end is altered; a read error may explain this. The V gene is TRBV11-2, the J gene TRBJ2-5, with 9 bases lining up with TRBD2. The CDR3 is 14 residues long. Germline V gene data show CDR1 as SGHAT and CDR2 as FQNNGV. CDR3 region: CTSSRLADKETQYF. The DNA of the CDR3 is TGTACCAGCAGCAGACTAGCGGACAAAGAGACCCAGTACTTC.

The chain employs TRBV11-2 and TRBJ2-2; D is unclear. CDR1 and CDR2 (germline): SGHAT, FQNNGV. CDR3 length equals 14 residues. V lost 2 bases to trimming and J lost 9 bases, with 13 bases between them. CDR3 protein: CASSLNWNIRELFF. The CDR3 DNA reads TGTGCCAGCAGCTTAAATTGGAACATCCGGGAGCTGTTTTTT.

This clonotype has a single count. The rearrangement joins TRBV7-8 to TRBJ2-5; TRBD2 might be the D (6 bases). Trimming cost V 5 bases and J 5 bases, with 24 bases left between them. The CDR3 spans 17 residues. Per germline, CDR1 SGHVS and CDR2 FQNEAQ. CDR3 in amino acids: CASSLPWAGIQQETQYF. The DNA of the CDR3 is TGTGCCAGCAGCCTCCCTTGGGCGGGGATCCAGCAGGAGACCCAGTACTTC.

This clonotype was seen more than once but under ten times. A much larger clonotype is one base distant, so this may be a read error. The V gene is TRBV11-2, the J gene TRBJ2-1; TRBD1 matches 10 bases. Germline loops: CDR1 SGHAT, CDR2 FQNNGV. The length of the CDR3 is 14 residues. The CDR3 region has the DNA TGTGTCAGCAGCTCGGGACAGGGGCTCTATGAGCAGTTCTTC. Protein: CVSSSGQGLYEQFF.

There are a few counts of this clonotype. A read error may explain this, as a much larger clone is one base away. The CDR3 here is CASSVSGTSREIQYF. The CDR3 DNA follows: TGTGCCAGCAGCGTATCGGGAACTAGCCGTGAGATCCAGTACTTC. This rearrangement joins TRBV12-3 or TRBV12-4 to TRBJ2-5, with D possibly matching TRBD2 (6 bases). The CDR3 has 15 amino acids.

Remarks on this clonotype: Compared with germline, one end of the junction differs, possibly owing to a read error. The CDR3 sequence: CASSEIRTGIDQPQNF. DNA of the CDR3: TGTGCTAGCAGTGAAATAAGGACAGGGATCGATCAGCCCCAGAATTTT. The chain couples TRBV6-1 to TRBJ1-5, with 8 bases identical to TRBD1. Looked up from germline, CDR1 is MNHNS and CDR2 is SASEGT. The CDR3 length is 16 residues.

CDR3 nucleotide sequence: TGTGCCAGCAGTTCCACGACAGATGTGGAGACCCAGTACTTC. It encodes CASSSTTDVETQYF. The V gene is TRBV12-3 or TRBV12-4, the J gene TRBJ2-5, with D possibly TRBD1 on 5 matching bases. Deletions cut 4 bases from V and 5 bases from J, with 14 bases between. The CDR3 runs 14 residues.

Worth noting for this clonotype: A much larger clone is a single base away; this may be a read error. This chain uses TRBV5-5 with TRBJ2-7; D unclear. CDR1 is SGHKS and CDR2 is YYEKEE in the germline V gene (reference sequence). CDR3 length: 14 residues. The CDR3 sequence: CASILRDGPYEQYF. DNA of the CDR3: TGTGCCAGCATCTTGCGCGACGGCCCCTACGAGCAGTACTTC.

Of note for this clonotype: The junction departs from the called germline gene at one end, perhaps through a read error. The chain uses TRBV4-2 and TRBJ1-1; D unclear. This CDR3 contains 11 residues. The germline gives CDR1 LGHNA, CDR2 YNFKEQ. The CDR3 loop reads CASSQDGEAFF. The CDR3, as DNA: TGTGCCAGCAGTCAAGATGGTGAAGCTTTCTTT.

The chain carries TRBV4-1 and TRBJ2-1, with a tentative D call TRBD2 (6 bases). This CDR3 has 14 amino acids. V was clipped by 4 bases and J by 15 bases, with 22 bases between them. In germline, CDR1 is MGHRA, CDR2 YSYEKL. DNA of the CDR3: TGCGCCAGCAGCCTCCGGACTATAAGCAATGGGCTGTTCTTC. Translation gives CASSLRTISNGLFF.

The V gene is TRBV30, the J gene TRBJ2-7, with D hard to call. Germline V CDR1 and CDR2: GTSNPN, SVGIG (reference sequence). The CDR3 spans 12 residues. Trimming removed 1 base from V and 5 bases from J, with 9 bases in between. The CDR3 loop reads CAWSARIDEQYF. CDR3 nucleotide sequence: TGTGCCTGGAGTGCCCGCATCGACGAGCAGTACTTC.

This clonotype was seen more than once but under ten times. The chain joins TRBV10-3 to TRBJ2-1, with TRBD2 matching 14 bases. The CDR3 is 17 amino acids. Trimming took 4 bases from V and 0 from J; bases not matched to a gene: 2. Germline CDR1 and CDR2: ENHRY and SYGVKD. The CDR3 spells CAISGTSGRTSYNEQFF. The DNA for the CDR3 is TGTGCCATCAGTGGGACTAGCGGGAGGACCTCCTACAATGAGCAGTTCTTC.

As to this clonotype: Its ends do not fully match the called genes, so a read error is possible. This rearrangement joins TRBV12-3 or TRBV12-4 to TRBJ2-1; D remains unclear. The CDR3 length is 10 residues. CDR3 bases: TGTGCCAGCAGTCACAATGAGCTGTTCTTC. Protein product: CASSHNELFF.

The table lists this clonotype with a few counts. A much larger clonotype is one base distant, so this may be a read error. The rearrangement joins TRBV11-2 to TRBJ1-5, with D uncertain. Germline V gene lookup returns CDR1 SGHAT and CDR2 FQNNGV. The CDR3 is made up of 13 amino acids. In DNA form, the CDR3 reads TGTGCCAGCACCTTACAGAGCAATCAGCCCCAGCATTTT. Its protein is CASTLQSNQPQHF.

The table lists this clonotype with a count of one. One junction end does not reproduce the germline sequence, and a read error may be involved. The CDR3 nucleotides are TGTTCCAGCAGCCAGGGGGAAATGGAGACCCAGTACTTC. Protein sequence: CSSSQGEMETQYF. V and J are TRBV5-5 and TRBJ2-5; 7 bases align to TRBD1. This CDR3 has 13 residues. The V gene's germline CDR1 is SGHKS and CDR2 YYEKEE (reference sequence). Full variable domain (missing parts from reference TRBV5-5 and TRBJ2-5): DAGVTQSPTHLIKTRGQQVTLRCSPISGHKSVSWYQQVLGQGPQFIFQYYEKEERGRGNFPDRFSARQFPNYSSELNVNALLLGDSALYLCSSSQGEMETQYFGPGTRLLVL.

This clonotype was seen only a few times. The rearrangement joins TRBV6-5 to TRBJ1-4; 9 nucleotides line up with TRBD1. This CDR3 contains 14 residues. The germline gives CDR1 MNHEY, CDR2 SVGAGI. V lost 5 bases to trimming and J lost 7 bases; unmatched junction nucleotides: 5. CDR3 protein: CASSRGQGSEKLFF. CDR3 nucleotide sequence: TGTGCCAGCAGTCGCGGACAGGGGAGTGAAAAACTGTTTTTT.

Worth noting for this clonotype: Germline is not matched at one junction end, which may reflect a read error. V is TRBV12-3 or TRBV12-4 and J is TRBJ2-7; D is possibly TRBD2 (5 bases). This CDR3 has 14 residues. CDR3 DNA: TGTGTCAGCAATTTTCGGCCCACGGGATACGAGCAGTACTTC. This gives the protein CVSNFRPTGYEQYF.

About this clonotype: No conserved phenylalanine or tryptophan ends this CDR3, so it is likely a read error. The chain has TRBV12-3 or TRBV12-4 and TRBJ2-7; 8 bases fit TRBD2. The CDR3 totals 13 residues. CDR3 nucleotides: TGTGCCAGCAGGGCGGGGGGCCGCTACGAACAGTACCTC. Protein: CASRAGGRYEQYL.

The chain recombines TRBV6-5 with TRBJ2-3, with 7 bases that match TRBD1. Trimming cost V 6 bases and J 1 base; bases outside gene matches: 4. From germline, CDR1 is MNHEY and CDR2 SVGAGI. The CDR3 covers 14 residues. The CDR3 sequence: CASREQGGTDTQYF. CDR3 sequence (DNA): TGTGCCAGCAGAGAGCAGGGGGGCACAGATACGCAGTATTTT.

The V call is TRBV4-1, the J call TRBJ1-2; the D is unclear. This CDR3 is 12 amino acids long. Germline loops: CDR1 MGHRA, CDR2 YSYEKL. V was cut by 8 bases and J by 10 bases, with 17 bases left in between. CDR3 sequence (DNA): TGCGCCAGCGGCCGGGGTCTCGAGGACTACACCTTC. Translated: CASGRGLEDYTF.